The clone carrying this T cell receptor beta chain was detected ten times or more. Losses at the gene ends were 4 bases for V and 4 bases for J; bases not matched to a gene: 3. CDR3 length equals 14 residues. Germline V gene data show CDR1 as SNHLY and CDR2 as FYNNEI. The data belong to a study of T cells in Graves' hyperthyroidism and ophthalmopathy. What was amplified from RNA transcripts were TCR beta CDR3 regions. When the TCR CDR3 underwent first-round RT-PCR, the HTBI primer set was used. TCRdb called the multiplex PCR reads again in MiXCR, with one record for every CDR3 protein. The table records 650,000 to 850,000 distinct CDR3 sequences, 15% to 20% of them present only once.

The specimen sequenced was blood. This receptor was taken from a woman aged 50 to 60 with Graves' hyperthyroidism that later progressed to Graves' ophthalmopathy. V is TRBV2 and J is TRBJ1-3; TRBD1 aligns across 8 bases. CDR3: CASSADRAGNTIYF. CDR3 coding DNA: TGTGCCAGCAGTGCGGACAGGGCGGGAAACACCATATATTTT.